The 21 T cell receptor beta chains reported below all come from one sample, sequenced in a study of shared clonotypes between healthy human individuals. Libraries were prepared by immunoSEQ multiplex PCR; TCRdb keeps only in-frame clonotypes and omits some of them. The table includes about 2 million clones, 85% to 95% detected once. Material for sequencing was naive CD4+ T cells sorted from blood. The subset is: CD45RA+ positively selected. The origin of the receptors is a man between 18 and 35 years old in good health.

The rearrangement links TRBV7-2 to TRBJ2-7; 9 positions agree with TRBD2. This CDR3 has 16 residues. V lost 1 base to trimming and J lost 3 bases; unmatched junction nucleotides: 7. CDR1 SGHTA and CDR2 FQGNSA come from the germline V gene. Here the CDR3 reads CASSLVASGVGYEQYF. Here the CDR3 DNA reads TGTGCCAGCAGCTTAGTCGCTAGCGGGGTCGGCTACGAGCAGTACTTC.

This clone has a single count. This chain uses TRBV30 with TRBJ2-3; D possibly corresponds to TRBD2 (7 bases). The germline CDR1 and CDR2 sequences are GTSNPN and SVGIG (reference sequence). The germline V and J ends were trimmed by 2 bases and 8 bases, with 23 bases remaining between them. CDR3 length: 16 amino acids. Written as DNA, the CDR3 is TGTGCCTGGAGTCTGGCGAGGGGGGGAACTGTCCCTACGCAGTATTTT. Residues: CAWSLARGGTVPTQYF.

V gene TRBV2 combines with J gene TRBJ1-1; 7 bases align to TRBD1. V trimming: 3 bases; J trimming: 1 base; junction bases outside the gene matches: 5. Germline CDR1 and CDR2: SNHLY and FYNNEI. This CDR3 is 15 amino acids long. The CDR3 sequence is CASSEAGGSNTEAFF. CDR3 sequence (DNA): TGTGCCAGCAGTGAGGCAGGGGGGTCGAACACTGAAGCTTTCTTT.

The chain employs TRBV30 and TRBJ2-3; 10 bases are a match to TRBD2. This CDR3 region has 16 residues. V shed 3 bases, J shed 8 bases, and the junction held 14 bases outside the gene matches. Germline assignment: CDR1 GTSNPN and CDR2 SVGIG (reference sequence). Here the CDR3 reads CAWSDIGSGGAGTQYF. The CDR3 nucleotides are TGTGCCTGGAGCGACATAGGAAGCGGGGGGGCGGGTACGCAGTATTTT.

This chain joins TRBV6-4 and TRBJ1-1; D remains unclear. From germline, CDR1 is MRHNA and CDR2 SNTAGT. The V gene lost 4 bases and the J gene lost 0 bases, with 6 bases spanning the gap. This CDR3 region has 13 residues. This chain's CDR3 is CASSGSVNTEAFF. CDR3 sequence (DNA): TGTGCCAGCAGTGGATCAGTGAACACTGAAGCTTTCTTT.

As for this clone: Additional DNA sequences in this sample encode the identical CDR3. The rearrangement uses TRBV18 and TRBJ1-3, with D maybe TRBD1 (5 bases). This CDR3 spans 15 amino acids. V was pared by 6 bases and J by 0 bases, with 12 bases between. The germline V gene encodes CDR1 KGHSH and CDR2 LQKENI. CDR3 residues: CASSPRQISGNTIYF. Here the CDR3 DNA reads TGTGCCAGCTCCCCTCGACAGATCTCTGGAAACACCATATATTTT. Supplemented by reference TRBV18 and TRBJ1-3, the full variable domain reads NAGVMQNPRHLVRRRGQEARLRCSPMKGHSHVYWYRQLPEEGLKFMVYLQKENIIDESGMPKERFSAEFPKEGPSILRIQQVVRGDSAAYFCASSPRQISGNTIYFGEGSWLTVV.

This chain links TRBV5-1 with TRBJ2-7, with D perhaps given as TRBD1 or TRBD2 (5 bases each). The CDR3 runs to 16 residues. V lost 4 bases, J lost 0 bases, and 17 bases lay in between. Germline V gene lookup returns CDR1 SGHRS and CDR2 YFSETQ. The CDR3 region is CASSLESGTFSYEQYF. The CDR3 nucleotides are TGCGCCAGCAGCCTGGAGTCCGGGACCTTCTCCTACGAGCAGTACTTC.

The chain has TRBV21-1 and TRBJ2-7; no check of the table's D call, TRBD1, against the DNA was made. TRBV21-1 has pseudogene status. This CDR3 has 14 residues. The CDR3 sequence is CASSTHRGWCEQYF. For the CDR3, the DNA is TGTGCCAGCAGCACTCACAGGGGGTGGTGCGAGCAGTACTTC.

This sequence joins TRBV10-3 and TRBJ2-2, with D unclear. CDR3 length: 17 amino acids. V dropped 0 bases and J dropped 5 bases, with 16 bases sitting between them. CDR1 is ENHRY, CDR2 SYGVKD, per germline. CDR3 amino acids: CAISESTQVGRTGELFF. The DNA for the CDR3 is TGTGCCATCAGTGAGTCGACTCAGGTCGGCCGAACCGGGGAGCTGTTTTTT.

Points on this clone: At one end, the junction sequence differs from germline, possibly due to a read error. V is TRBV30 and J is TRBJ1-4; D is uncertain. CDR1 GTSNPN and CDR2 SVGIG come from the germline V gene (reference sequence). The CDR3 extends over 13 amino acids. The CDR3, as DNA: TGTGCCTCGAGTGCTGGGGTAGGAGAAAAACTGTTTTTT. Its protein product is CASSAGVGEKLFF.

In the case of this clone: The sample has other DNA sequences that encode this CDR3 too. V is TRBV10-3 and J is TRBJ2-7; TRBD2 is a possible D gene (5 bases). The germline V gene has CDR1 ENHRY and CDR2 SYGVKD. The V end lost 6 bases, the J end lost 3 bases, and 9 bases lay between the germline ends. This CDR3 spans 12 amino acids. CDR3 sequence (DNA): TGTGCCATCAGCCGAACTAGCTACGAGCAGTACTTC. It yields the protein CAISRTSYEQYF.

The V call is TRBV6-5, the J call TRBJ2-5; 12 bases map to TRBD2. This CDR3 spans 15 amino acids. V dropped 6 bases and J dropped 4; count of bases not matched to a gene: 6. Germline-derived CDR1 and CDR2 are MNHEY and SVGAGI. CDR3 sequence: CASRASGGAGETQYF. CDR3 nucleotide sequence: TGTGCCAGCAGAGCTAGCGGGGGGGCCGGAGAGACCCAGTACTTC.

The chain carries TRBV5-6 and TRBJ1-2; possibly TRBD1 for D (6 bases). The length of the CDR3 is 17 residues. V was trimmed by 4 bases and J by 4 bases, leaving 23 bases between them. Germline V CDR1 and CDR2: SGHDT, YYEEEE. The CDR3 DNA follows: TGTGCCAGCAGCCCCAGGACCCCAGACAGGTACCCCTATGGCTACACCTTC. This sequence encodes CASSPRTPDRYPYGYTF.

CDR3 in amino acids: CAWRPSGSKSYEQYF. CDR3 DNA sequence: TGTGCCTGGAGGCCCTCCGGGTCAAAATCCTACGAGCAGTACTTC. The rearrangement joins TRBV30 to TRBJ2-7; no reliable D call. Germline V gene sequence: CDR1 GTSNPN, CDR2 SVGIG (reference sequence). V was pared by 3 bases and J by 1 base, with 16 bases between. This CDR3 is 15 amino acids long.

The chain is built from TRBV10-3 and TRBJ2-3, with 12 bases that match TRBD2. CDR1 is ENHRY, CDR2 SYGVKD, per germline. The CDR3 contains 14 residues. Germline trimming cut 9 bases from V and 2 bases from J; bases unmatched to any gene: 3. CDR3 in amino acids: CAIASGRATDTQYF. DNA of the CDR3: TGTGCCATAGCTAGCGGGAGGGCCACAGATACGCAGTATTTT.

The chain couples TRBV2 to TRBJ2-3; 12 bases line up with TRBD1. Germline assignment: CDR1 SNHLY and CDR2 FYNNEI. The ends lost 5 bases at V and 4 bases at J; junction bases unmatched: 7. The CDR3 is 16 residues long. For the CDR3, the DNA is TGTGCCAGCAGTCTCGCGGGACAGGGGGCAGCAGATACGCAGTATTTT. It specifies CASSLAGQGAADTQYF. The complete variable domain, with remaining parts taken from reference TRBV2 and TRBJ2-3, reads EPEVTQTPSHQVTQMGQEVILRCVPISNHLYFYWYRQILGQKVEFLVSFYNNEISEKSEIFDDQFSVERPDGSNFTLKIRSTKLEDSAMYFCASSLAGQGAADTQYFGPGTRLTVL.

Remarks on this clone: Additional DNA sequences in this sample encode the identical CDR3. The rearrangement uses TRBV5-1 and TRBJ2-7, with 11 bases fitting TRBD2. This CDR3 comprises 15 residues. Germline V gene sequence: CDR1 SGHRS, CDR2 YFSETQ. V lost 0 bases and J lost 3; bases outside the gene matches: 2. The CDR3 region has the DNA TGCGCCAGCAGCTTGGGGGGGACTAGCGGCTACGAGCAGTACTTC. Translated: CASSLGGTSGYEQYF.

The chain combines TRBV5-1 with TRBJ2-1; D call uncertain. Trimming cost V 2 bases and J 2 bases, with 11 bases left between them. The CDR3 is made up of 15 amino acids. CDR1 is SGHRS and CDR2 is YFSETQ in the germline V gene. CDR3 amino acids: CASSLTLLPYNEQFF. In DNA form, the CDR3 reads TGCGCCAGCAGCTTAACGCTGTTACCCTACAATGAGCAGTTCTTC.

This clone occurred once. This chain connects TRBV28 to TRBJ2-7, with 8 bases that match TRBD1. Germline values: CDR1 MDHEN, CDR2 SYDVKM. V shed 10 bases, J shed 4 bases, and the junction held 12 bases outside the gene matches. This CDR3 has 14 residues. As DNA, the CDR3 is TGTGCCACCGCGGCGGACAGGGCCCCTTACGAGCAGTACTTC. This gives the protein CATAADRAPYEQYF.

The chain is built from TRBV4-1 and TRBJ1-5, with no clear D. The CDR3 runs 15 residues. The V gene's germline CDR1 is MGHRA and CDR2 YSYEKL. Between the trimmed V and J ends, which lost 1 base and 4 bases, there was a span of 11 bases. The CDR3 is CASSQGGGGNQPQHF. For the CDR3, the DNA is TGCGCCAGCAGCCAAGGAGGCGGAGGAAATCAGCCCCAGCATTTT.

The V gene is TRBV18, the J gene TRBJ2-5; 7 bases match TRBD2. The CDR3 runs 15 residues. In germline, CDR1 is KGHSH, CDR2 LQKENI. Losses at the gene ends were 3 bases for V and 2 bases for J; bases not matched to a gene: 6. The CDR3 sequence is CASSPRLAVQETQYF. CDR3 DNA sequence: TGTGCCAGCTCACCTCGGCTAGCGGTTCAAGAGACCCAGTACTTC.